The 3 T cell receptor beta chains in this list originate from one sample, sequenced in a study of PD-L1 blockade in urothelial cancer. Produced via immunoSEQ multiplex PCR; TCRdb's table is partial and in-frame only. In the table there are about 120,000 clones, around 89% of which are singletons. Time point defined: peripheral blood 6 weeks after treatment start. The input for sequencing was PBMCs, taken around atezolizumab (anti-PD-L1) treatment. These receptors were taken from a man in his 60s with urothelial cancer.

This chain connects TRBV5-1 to TRBJ2-1; 10 bases align to TRBD2. Losses at the gene ends were 3 bases for V and 5 bases for J; bases not matched to a gene: 17. The germline V gene has CDR1 SGHRS and CDR2 YFSETQ. This CDR3 is 19 amino acids long. For the CDR3, the DNA is TGCGCCAGCAGCTCCCCTGGACTAGCGGTACCCCAGGTCGACAATGAGCAGTTCTTC. As protein: CASSSPGLAVPQVDNEQFF.

The chain uses TRBV7-2 and TRBJ2-2; 14 nucleotides match TRBD2. V was pared by 1 base and J by 7 bases, with 5 bases of the junction left unmatched. The CDR3 covers 17 residues. Germline V CDR1 and CDR2: SGHTA, FQGNSA. The CDR3 sequence: CASSLDGLAGGIGELFF. The CDR3, as DNA: TGTGCCAGCAGCTTAGACGGACTAGCGGGAGGTATCGGGGAGCTGTTTTTT.

V is TRBV6-1 and J is TRBJ1-1; no definite D call. In germline, CDR1 is MNHNS, CDR2 SASEGT. The CDR3 has 14 amino acids. V lost 3 bases, J lost 1 base, and 9 bases lay in between. The CDR3 is CASSDGRGNTEAFF. DNA of the CDR3: TGTGCCAGCAGTGACGGACGGGGGAACACTGAAGCTTTCTTT.